This T cell receptor (beta chain) comes out of a study of control samples from healthy donors and cancer patients. Assay: immunoSEQ multiplex PCR; the TCRdb copy retains only in-frame clones and omits some. The repertoire holds roughly 80,000 clones, with approximately 90% as singletons. Per the germline V gene, CDR1 is LNHDA and CDR2 is SQIVND (reference sequence). Germline trimming cut 4 bases from V and 8 bases from J; bases unmatched to any gene: 6. The CDR3 totals 15 residues. Source material: PBMCs. The sequence was obtained from a woman aged 60 to 75 with head and neck cancer. V usage is TRBV19 and J usage is TRBJ2-1; TRBD2 aligns across 12 bases. The CDR3 region is CASSTRLAGAHEQFF. Written as DNA, the CDR3 is TGTGCCAGTAGTACCAGACTAGCGGGAGCCCATGAGCAGTTCTTC.